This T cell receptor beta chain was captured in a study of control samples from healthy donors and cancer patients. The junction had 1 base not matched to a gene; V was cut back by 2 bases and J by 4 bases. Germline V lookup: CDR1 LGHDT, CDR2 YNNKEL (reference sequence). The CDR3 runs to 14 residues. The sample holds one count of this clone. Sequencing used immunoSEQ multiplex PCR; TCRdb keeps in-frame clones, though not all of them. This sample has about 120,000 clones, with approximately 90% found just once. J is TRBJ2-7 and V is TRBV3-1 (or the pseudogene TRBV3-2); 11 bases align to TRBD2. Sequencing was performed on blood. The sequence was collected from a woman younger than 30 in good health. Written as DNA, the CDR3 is TGTGCCAGCAGCCAAACTAGCGGGGGTTACGAGCAGTACTTC. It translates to CASSQTSGGYEQYF.